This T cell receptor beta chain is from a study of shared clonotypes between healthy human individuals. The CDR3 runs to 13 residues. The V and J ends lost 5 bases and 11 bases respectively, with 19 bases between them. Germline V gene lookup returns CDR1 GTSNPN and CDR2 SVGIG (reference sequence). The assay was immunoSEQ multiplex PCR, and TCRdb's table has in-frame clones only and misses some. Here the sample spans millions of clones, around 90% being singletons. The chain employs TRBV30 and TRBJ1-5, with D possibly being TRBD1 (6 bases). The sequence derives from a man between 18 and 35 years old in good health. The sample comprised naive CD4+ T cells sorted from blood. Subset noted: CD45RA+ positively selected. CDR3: CAWGTNTRGAQHF. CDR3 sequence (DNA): TGTGCCTGGGGGACAAACACACGGGGGGCCCAGCATTTT.